This T cell receptor beta chain is drawn from a study of control samples from healthy donors and cancer patients. TCRdb's copy holds only in-frame clones and misses some; the assay was immunoSEQ multiplex PCR. The data contain 70,000 to 95,000 clones, more than 85% of them singletons. V lost 9 bases, J lost 5 bases, and 7 bases stayed unmatched. In germline, CDR1 is SGHNT, CDR2 YYREEE (reference sequence). This CDR3 contains 15 residues. The clonotype comes from a woman aged 30 to 39 in good health. V and J are TRBV5-4 and TRBJ2-2; 13 nucleotides match TRBD2. The sample consisted of blood. The DNA of the CDR3 is TGTGCCACCTTCCCGGGACTAGCGGGAACCGGGGAGCTGTTTTTT. This gives the protein CATFPGLAGTGELFF.